Following are 16 T cell receptor beta chains from one sample sequenced in a study of breast tumors, draining lymph nodes, adjacent tissues. TCRdb passed the multiplex PCR reads through MiXCR, listing each CDR3 protein once. This table holds more than 14,000 distinct CDR3 sequences, more than 40% found once. Sequenced: tumor-adjacent breast tissue. Receptors were obtained from a female donor with breast cancer. Some clones in this sample may be carry-over from other donors' samples.

J is TRBJ2-7 and V is TRBV20-1; 13 bases fit TRBD2. Trimming cost V 4 bases and J 6 bases; bases outside gene matches: 9. There are 15 residues in the CDR3. Germline CDR1 and CDR2: DFQATT and SNEGSKA (reference sequence). In nucleotides, the CDR3 is TGCAGTGCTATGTGGACTAGCGGGAGAATCCCCGAGCAGTACTTC. This codes for CSAMWTSGRIPEQYF.

The J gene is TRBJ2-1, the V gene TRBV6-9, with D uncertain. Germline values: CDR1 MNHGY, CDR2 SVAAGI. CDR3 length equals 17 residues. Trimming took off 10 bases at V and 2 bases at J, with 24 bases between the two ends. This chain's CDR3 is CATLTGANLSPYNEQFF. The CDR3 bases are TGTGCCACGCTCACGGGTGCAAATTTGAGCCCCTACAATGAGCAGTTCTTC.

This clonotype is labeled medium-sized (0.01 to 0.1%). The chain couples TRBV7-9 to TRBJ1-2; unclear D gene. The V end was cut by 4 bases, the J end by 6 bases, with 12 bases between. The CDR3 spans 13 residues. Per germline, CDR1 SEHNR and CDR2 FQNEAQ (reference sequence). CDR3 in DNA: TGTGCCAGCAGCTGGAGTGTGTCGGATGGCTACACCTTC. This codes for CASSWSVSDGYTF.

The chain combines TRBV12-1 with TRBJ2-1; the table's D call of TRBD2 was not tested on the DNA. TRBV12-1 is given as a pseudogene. The CDR3 is made up of 21 amino acids. DNA of the CDR3: TGTGCCAGCAGCTTTGGGACGGGCCCTTTTAGCGGGAGGTGGATTGATAATGAGCAGTTCTTC. This encodes CASSFGTGPFSGRWIDNEQFF.

The chain couples TRBV20-1 to TRBJ2-7; 7 positions agree with TRBD1. With 3 bases clipped from V and 5 bases from J, the junction kept 13 bases outside the gene matches. CDR1 is DFQATT, CDR2 SNEGSKA, per germline (reference sequence). CDR3 size: 15 residues. CDR3 nucleotides: TGCAGTGCTAGTTATTCGACAGGGCCCGTCCACGAGCAGTACTTC. Residues: CSASYSTGPVHEQYF.

V is TRBV20-1 and J is TRBJ1-2, with D unresolved. The CDR3 is 12 residues long. The ends were cut back, 5 bases at V and 2 bases at J, with 9 bases in the middle. CDR1 is DFQATT and CDR2 is SNEGSKA in the germline V gene (reference sequence). For the CDR3, the DNA is TGCAGTGCTGTGGCAGACAACTATGGCTACACCTTC. It is translated as CSAVADNYGYTF.

This clonotype appeared many times. The chain links TRBV7-2 to TRBJ1-1; D ambiguous. The CDR3 runs to 16 residues. Looked up from germline, CDR1 is SGHTA and CDR2 is FQGNSA. Trimming took 1 base from V and 0 from J, leaving 12 bases between them. CDR3: CASSLDPGLMNTEAFF. In DNA, the CDR3 is TGTGCCAGCAGCTTAGACCCGGGTTTAATGAACACTGAAGCTTTCTTT. The full variable domain, its missing parts supplied by reference TRBV7-2 and TRBJ1-1, is GAGVSQSPSNKVTEKGKDVELRCDPISGHTALYWYRQSLGQGLEFLIYFQGNSAPDKSGLPSDRFSAERTGGSVSTLTIQRTQQEDSAVYLCASSLDPGLMNTEAFFGQGTRLTVV.

The V gene is TRBV6-5, the J gene TRBJ1-4; TRBD1 matches 7 bases. CDR3 length: 14 amino acids. The germline CDR1 and CDR2 sequences are MNHEY and SVGAGI. Trimming at V came to 4 bases and at J to 2 bases, leaving 1 base not matched to a gene. The CDR3: CASSLQGTNEKLFF. CDR3 DNA sequence: TGTGCCAGCAGTTTACAGGGGACTAATGAAAAACTGTTTTTT.

Comments on this clonotype: This may be a read error, as it is one base from a much larger clone. The chain couples TRBV6-5 to TRBJ2-1; 7 positions match TRBD1. The CDR3 sequence is 15 residues long. Germline loops: CDR1 MNHEY, CDR2 SVGAGI. The trim removed 5 bases at V and 6 bases at J, leaving 10 bases unmatched. In DNA form, the CDR3 reads TGTGCCAGCAGTCGCACGGGACAGTATGGCAATGAGCAGTTCTTC. Translation: CASSRTGQYGNEQFF.

The J gene is TRBJ1-2, the V gene TRBV20-1; 9 bases align to TRBD1. The CDR3 covers 13 residues. The V gene's germline CDR1 is DFQATT and CDR2 SNEGSKA (reference sequence). For the CDR3, the DNA is TGCAGCGTTTCTACAGGGGGCGACTATGGCTACACCTTC. The encoded protein is CSVSTGGDYGYTF.

This clonotype showed up many times. This may be a read error: a much more frequent sequence differs by one nucleotide. The V gene is TRBV9, the J gene TRBJ2-5; the match to TRBD2 covers 7 bases. This CDR3 has 14 amino acids. Germline V lookup: CDR1 SGDLS, CDR2 YYNGEE. V was clipped by 2 bases and J by 4 bases; unmatched bases: 5. The CDR3 sequence: CASSVGGGGETQYF. In DNA form, the CDR3 reads TGTGCCAGCAGCGTGGGGGGGGGGGGAGAGACCCAGTACTTC.

DNA for the CDR3: TGCAGTGCTAGAGGGGTTAGCGGGGGGGCATTCGGGACCCAGTACTTC. Translation: CSARGVSGGAFGTQYF. This chain uses TRBV20-1 with TRBJ2-5, with 11 bases matching TRBD2. CDR3 length: 16 amino acids. V was pared by 1 base and J by 7 bases, with 11 bases of the junction left unmatched. Germline V gene sequence: CDR1 DFQATT, CDR2 SNEGSKA (reference sequence).

The chain employs TRBV9 and TRBJ1-2; tentative D call: TRBD1 (5 bases). Trimming pared 4 bases from V and 5 bases from J, leaving 12 bases between. CDR3 size: 13 residues. Germline assignment: CDR1 SGDLS and CDR2 YYNGEE. The CDR3 here is CASSPEGSYGYTF. Written as DNA, the CDR3 is TGTGCCAGCAGCCCCGAGGGGAGTTATGGCTACACCTTC.

This clonotype occurred many times. The rearrangement joins TRBV7-8 to TRBJ2-1; D gene uncertain. Trimming took off 2 bases at V and 0 bases at J, with 8 bases between the two ends. Looked up from germline, CDR1 is SGHVS and CDR2 is FQNEAQ. This CDR3 comprises 15 residues. The CDR3 DNA sequence: TGTGCCAGCAGCTTATGGTCGAGCTCCTACAATGAGCAGTTCTTC. Protein product: CASSLWSSSYNEQFF.

Ten or more counts support this clonotype. The rearrangement uses TRBV5-1 and TRBJ2-5, with D possibly matching TRBD2 (7 bases). Per the germline V gene, CDR1 is SGHRS and CDR2 is YFSETQ. Trimming pared 2 bases from V and 8 bases from J, leaving 16 bases between. This CDR3 is 14 amino acids long. CDR3 sequence (DNA): TGCGCCAGCAGCTTACAGCAGGGGAGGGACACCCAGTACTTC. It specifies CASSLQQGRDTQYF.

This clonotype has at least ten counts. The chain recombines TRBV30 with TRBJ2-2, with D perhaps TRBD2 (5 bases). The CDR3 has 15 amino acids. The germline V gene encodes CDR1 GTSNPN and CDR2 SVGIG (reference sequence). The V end lost 0 bases, the J end lost 5 bases, and 13 bases lay between the germline ends. The CDR3 is CAWSVSSIITGELFF. In DNA form, the CDR3 reads TGTGCCTGGAGTGTTTCTAGCATTATTACCGGGGAGCTGTTTTTT.